The source of this T cell receptor beta chain is a study of neoadjuvant anti-PD-1 for oral cavity cancer. Time point given: after neoadjuvant nivolumab, at surgical resection. These oral cavity squamous cell carcinomas were HPV-negative and locally advanced. The CDR3 is 14 residues long. The V and J ends lost 5 bases and 6 bases, in that order; junction bases with no gene match: 6. The V gene's germline CDR1 is SGHTA and CDR2 FQGTGA. The data were produced by immunoSEQ multiplex PCR, yet TCRdb's version contains in-frame clones alone and is incomplete. The sample lists some 61,000 clones; 70% to 90% were seen once. As concerns this clone: Its antigen is still unknown.

Study results and limitations: Only three patients per response group were TCR-analyzed; validation needed.

This sequence joins TRBV7-3 and TRBJ2-1; 8 bases fit TRBD1. This receptor was taken from a person between 40 and 85 years old with oral cavity squamous cell carcinoma. The sample was PBMCs, taken after nivolumab (anti-PD-1) treatment. The CDR3 loop reads CASSPGTGFNEQFF. In DNA form, the CDR3 reads TGTGCCAGCAGCCCCGGGACAGGCTTCAATGAGCAGTTCTTC.